This is a list of T cell receptor beta chains from one sample in a study of T cell responses to AZD1222 COVID-19 vaccine. Repertoires were generated with immunoSEQ multiplex PCR, while TCRdb's copy carries only in-frame clones and drops some. The sample lists around 130,000 clones, 75% to 95% seen once, with 4.2% in the top ten. The sequenced sample was peripheral blood, obtained 28 days after the second dose of the MenACWY control vaccine. Source of these receptors: an adult who received the MenACWY meningococcal vaccine as a control. Each CDR3 is given with its conserved first and last residue. D genes are given only for firm matches. Rows give clone size only sometimes, using once, few, many, or a class for an expanded clone.

v_gene: TRBV7-9; abundance: NA; j_gene: TRBJ1-1; d_gene: NA; len: 15; CDR3nt: TGTGCCAGCAGCTTAGTGGCAGGGGAGGACACTGAAGCTTTCTTT; CDR3aa: CASSLVAGEDTEAFF
v_gene: TRBV5-6; abundance: NA; j_gene: TRBJ1-2; d_gene: TRBD1; len: 12; CDR3nt: TGTGCCAGCAGCACAGGACAGGACGGCTACACCTTC; CDR3aa: CASSTGQDGYTF
v_gene: TRBV28; abundance: NA; j_gene: TRBJ1-5; d_gene: NA; len: 16; CDR3nt: TGTGCCAGCAGTTTCGGGTTTGGGTATAGCAATCAGCCCCAGCATTTT; CDR3aa: CASSFGFGYSNQPQHF
v_gene: TRBV2; abundance: NA; j_gene: TRBJ2-1; d_gene: TRBD2; len: 15; CDR3nt: TGTGCCAGCAGTGGGGCTAGCGGGACCTACAATGAGCAGTTCTTC; CDR3aa: CASSGASGTYNEQFF
v_gene: TRBV10-1; abundance: NA; j_gene: TRBJ1-3; d_gene: NA; len: 15; CDR3nt: TGCGCCAGCAGTGAGTTCACAGGGACTGGAAACACCATATATTTT; CDR3aa: CASSEFTGTGNTIYF
v_gene: TRBV6-6; abundance: NA; j_gene: TRBJ2-5; d_gene: TRBD1; len: 16; CDR3nt: TGTGCCAGCAGTTTAGGGACAGCAAGGGCCCAAGAGACCCAGTACTTC; CDR3aa: CASSLGTARAQETQYF
v_gene: TRBV10-2; abundance: NA; j_gene: TRBJ2-3; d_gene: NA; len: 12; CDR3nt: TGCGCCAGCATGGGGTTGGAAGATACGCAGTATTTT; CDR3aa: CASMGLEDTQYF
v_gene: TRBV7-9; abundance: once; j_gene: TRBJ2-7; d_gene: TRBD1; len: 16; CDR3nt: TGTGCCAGCAGCCCCCGATCAGGGGACAGGGTCTACGAGCAGTACTTC; CDR3aa: CASSPRSGDRVYEQYF
v_gene: TRBV5-1; abundance: once; j_gene: TRBJ2-7; d_gene: TRBD2; len: 14; CDR3nt: TGCGCCAGCAGCCGGACGGGGGGGCCCTACGAGCAGTACTTC; CDR3aa: CASSRTGGPYEQYF
v_gene: TRBV7-6; abundance: NA; j_gene: TRBJ1-1; d_gene: NA; len: 15; CDR3nt: TGTGCCAGCAGCTTAGCGGACACCATGGGCACTGAAGCTTTCTTT; CDR3aa: CASSLADTMGTEAFF
v_gene: TRBV5-1; abundance: NA; j_gene: TRBJ2-5; d_gene: NA; len: 12; CDR3nt: TGCGCCAGCAGCCCGGAGGAAGAGACCCAGTACTTC; CDR3aa: CASSPEEETQYF
v_gene: TRBV6-5; abundance: NA; j_gene: TRBJ2-5; d_gene: TRBD1; len: 15; CDR3nt: TGTGCCAGCATGAGTTTATACAGGGGCAGGGAGACCCAGTACTTC; CDR3aa: CASMSLYRGRETQYF
v_gene: TRBV7-2; abundance: NA; j_gene: TRBJ2-2; d_gene: TRBD2; len: 15; CDR3nt: TGTGCCAGCAGCACGGGAGGGGGGAACACCGGGGAGCTGTTTTTT; CDR3aa: CASSTGGGNTGELFF
v_gene: TRBV29-1; abundance: NA; j_gene: TRBJ2-1; d_gene: NA; len: 15; CDR3nt: TGCAGCGTTGAGGCCGGGGCCGATAACTACAATGAGCAGTTCTTC; CDR3aa: CSVEAGADNYNEQFF
v_gene: TRBV27; abundance: NA; j_gene: TRBJ2-2; d_gene: TRBD2; len: 16; CDR3nt: TGTGCCAGCAGTATAGTCGTGACTAGCGGGTTCGGGGAGCTGTTTTTT; CDR3aa: CASSIVVTSGFGELFF
v_gene: TRBV30; abundance: NA; j_gene: TRBJ1-2; d_gene: NA; len: 15; CDR3nt: TGTGCCTGGAGCCCCCGGGGGGCGACTAACTATGGCTACACCTTC; CDR3aa: CAWSPRGATNYGYTF
v_gene: TRBV19; abundance: NA; j_gene: TRBJ2-1; d_gene: NA; len: 14; CDR3nt: TGTGCCAGTAGTATGGGGGGCTGGTACAATGAGCAGTTCTTC; CDR3aa: CASSMGGWYNEQFF
v_gene: TRBV6-2/TRBV6-3; abundance: NA; j_gene: TRBJ1-4; d_gene: NA; len: 12; CDR3nt: TGTGCCAGCAGTTTAATCCAGGGAAAACTGTTTTTT; CDR3aa: CASSLIQGKLFF
v_gene: TRBV21-1; abundance: NA; j_gene: TRBJ1-5; d_gene: NA; len: 16; CDR3nt: TGTGCCAGCAGCAAAACCCTAAGCTATAGCAATCAGCCCCAGCATTTT; CDR3aa: CASSKTLSYSNQPQHF
v_gene: TRBV7-9; abundance: NA; j_gene: TRBJ1-1; d_gene: NA; len: 17; CDR3nt: TGTGCCAGCAGTTTATCGTGGTCTAGCACAACGAACACTGAAGCTTTCTTT; CDR3aa: CASSLSWSSTTNTEAFF
v_gene: TRBV19; abundance: NA; j_gene: TRBJ1-5; d_gene: NA; len: 17; CDR3nt: TGTGCCAGTAGTAGAGGGGGAACTGCCTATAGCAATCAGCCCCAGCATTTT; CDR3aa: CASSRGGTAYSNQPQHF
v_gene: TRBV18; abundance: NA; j_gene: TRBJ1-1; d_gene: NA; len: 13; CDR3nt: TGTGCCAGCTCACCCACACCGAACACTGAAGCTTTCTTT; CDR3aa: CASSPTPNTEAFF
v_gene: TRBV5-4; abundance: NA; j_gene: TRBJ2-1; d_gene: NA; len: 16; CDR3nt: TGTGCCAGCAGCTTGGGGGGGGTGAGCTCCTACAATGAGCAGTTCTTC; CDR3aa: CASSLGGVSSYNEQFF
v_gene: TRBV5-4; abundance: NA; j_gene: TRBJ2-1; d_gene: TRBD1; len: 15; CDR3nt: TGTGCCAGCAGCTTGGCCGAGACAGGGATAGGTGAGCAGTTCTTC; CDR3aa: CASSLAETGIGEQFF
v_gene: TRBV7-9; abundance: NA; j_gene: TRBJ1-2; d_gene: NA; len: 15; CDR3nt: TGTGCCAGCAGCTCTGTGGCAGGGTGGATGGATGGCTACACCTTC; CDR3aa: CASSSVAGWMDGYTF
v_gene: TRBV28; abundance: NA; j_gene: TRBJ2-7; d_gene: NA; len: 13; CDR3nt: TGTGCCAGCGACGACCAACGGGGTCACGAGCAGTACTTC; CDR3aa: CASDDQRGHEQYF
v_gene: TRBV7-2; abundance: NA; j_gene: TRBJ2-2; d_gene: NA; len: 14; CDR3nt: TGTGCCAGCAGCTCCCCCTACAACACCGGGGAGCTGTTTTTT; CDR3aa: CASSSPYNTGELFF
v_gene: TRBV30; abundance: NA; j_gene: TRBJ1-2; d_gene: TRBD1; len: 15; CDR3nt: TGTGCCTGGAGTGTCCGGGACAGGCAGCTCTATGGCTACACCTTC; CDR3aa: CAWSVRDRQLYGYTF
v_gene: TRBV4-1; abundance: NA; j_gene: TRBJ2-1; d_gene: NA; len: 16; CDR3nt: TGCGCCAGCAGCCAAGGGGTGTCAAGCTCCTACAATGAGCAGTTCTTC; CDR3aa: CASSQGVSSSYNEQFF
v_gene: TRBV2; abundance: NA; j_gene: TRBJ1-1; d_gene: NA; len: 13; CDR3nt: TGTGCCAGCATGACAGGCATGAACACTGAAGCTTTCTTT; CDR3aa: CASMTGMNTEAFF
v_gene: TRBV4-2; abundance: NA; j_gene: TRBJ2-1; d_gene: TRBD2; len: 16; CDR3nt: TGTGCCAGCAGCCCTGGGGCCGGGACTAGCATCAATGAGCAGTTCTTC; CDR3aa: CASSPGAGTSINEQFF
v_gene: TRBV29-1; abundance: once; j_gene: TRBJ1-4; d_gene: NA; len: 12; CDR3nt: TGCAGCGGCCTCGGCCTCGATGAAAAACTGTTTTTT; CDR3aa: CSGLGLDEKLFF
v_gene: TRBV4-2; abundance: NA; j_gene: TRBJ1-1; d_gene: NA; len: 14; CDR3nt: TGTGCCAGCAGCCTTCAGGGAGTGAACACTGAAGCTTTCTTT; CDR3aa: CASSLQGVNTEAFF
v_gene: TRBV29-1; abundance: NA; j_gene: TRBJ2-2; d_gene: NA; len: 13; CDR3nt: TGCAGCGCCTCGTACAGGGATGACGGGGAGCTGTTTTTT; CDR3aa: CSASYRDDGELFF
v_gene: TRBV28; abundance: NA; j_gene: TRBJ2-3; d_gene: NA; len: 15; CDR3nt: TGTGCCAGCAGTACCGCAGGGGTTGGCACAGATACGCAGTATTTT; CDR3aa: CASSTAGVGTDTQYF
v_gene: TRBV7-2; abundance: NA; j_gene: TRBJ1-6; d_gene: NA; len: 14; CDR3nt: TGTGCCAGCAGCTTAGTCTCAGCCAATTCACCCCTCCACTTT; CDR3aa: CASSLVSANSPLHF
v_gene: TRBV7-9; abundance: NA; j_gene: TRBJ1-5; d_gene: NA; len: 14; CDR3nt: TGTGCCAGCAGCTACCAGGGAAGCAATCAGCCCCAGCATTTT; CDR3aa: CASSYQGSNQPQHF
v_gene: TRBV19; abundance: NA; j_gene: TRBJ1-1; d_gene: NA; len: 13; CDR3nt: TGTGCCAGTAGTAGCGCCCTGAACACTGAAGCTTTCTTT; CDR3aa: CASSSALNTEAFF
v_gene: TRBV7-9; abundance: NA; j_gene: TRBJ1-5; d_gene: NA; len: 12; CDR3nt: TGTGCCAGCGAGGGGGAAGGCCAGCCCCAGCATTTT; CDR3aa: CASEGEGQPQHF
v_gene: TRBV7-8; abundance: once; j_gene: TRBJ1-2; d_gene: NA; len: 16; CDR3nt: TGTGCCAGCAGCGAAGGGGGGCATCGAGCTAACTATGGCTACACCTTC; CDR3aa: CASSEGGHRANYGYTF
v_gene: TRBV10-1; abundance: NA; j_gene: TRBJ2-2; d_gene: NA; len: 13; CDR3nt: TGCGCCAGCGCAGGGGACTTCACCGGGGAGCTGTTTTTT; CDR3aa: CASAGDFTGELFF
v_gene: TRBV5-1; abundance: NA; j_gene: TRBJ2-2; d_gene: NA; len: 15; CDR3nt: TGCGCCAGCAGCTATGGGACTCCGGGCACCGGGGAGCTGTTTTTT; CDR3aa: CASSYGTPGTGELFF
v_gene: TRBV6-4; abundance: NA; j_gene: TRBJ1-2; d_gene: NA; len: 15; CDR3nt: TGTGCCAGCAGTGACCTGGCAGGCACCAACTATGGCTACACCTTC; CDR3aa: CASSDLAGTNYGYTF
v_gene: TRBV14; abundance: NA; j_gene: TRBJ2-7; d_gene: NA; len: 13; CDR3nt: TGTGCCAGCAGCCATCAGGGTCCCAACGAGCAGTACTTC; CDR3aa: CASSHQGPNEQYF
v_gene: TRBV20-1; abundance: NA; j_gene: TRBJ2-3; d_gene: NA; len: 14; CDR3nt: TGCAGTGCTAGTAACAGGGCGATCACAGATACGCAGTATTTT; CDR3aa: CSASNRAITDTQYF
v_gene: TRBV6-6; abundance: NA; j_gene: TRBJ2-3; d_gene: NA; len: 13; CDR3nt: TGTGCCAGTCGGGACTCCCTCACAGATACGCAGTATTTT; CDR3aa: CASRDSLTDTQYF
v_gene: TRBV9; abundance: NA; j_gene: TRBJ1-6; d_gene: NA; len: 13; CDR3nt: TGTGCCAGCAGCGTAGGGGAAAATTCACCCCTCCACTTT; CDR3aa: CASSVGENSPLHF
v_gene: TRBV28; abundance: NA; j_gene: TRBJ2-1; d_gene: NA; len: 17; CDR3nt: TGTGCCAGCGATGGGGGATTGACTCGACACTCCTACAATGAGCAGTTCTTC; CDR3aa: CASDGGLTRHSYNEQFF
v_gene: TRBV28; abundance: NA; j_gene: TRBJ1-2; d_gene: TRBD1; len: 14; CDR3nt: TGTGCCAGCAGTTTAAACAGGGGATTGGGTGGCTACACCTTC; CDR3aa: CASSLNRGLGGYTF
v_gene: TRBV9; abundance: NA; j_gene: TRBJ2-3; d_gene: NA; len: 12; CDR3nt: TGTGCCAGCAGCGTAGAGCTAGATACGCAGTATTTT; CDR3aa: CASSVELDTQYF
v_gene: TRBV7-2; abundance: NA; j_gene: TRBJ2-2; d_gene: TRBD1; len: 16; CDR3nt: TGTGCCAGCAGCTTAGCGAGTAAAGGGGGCATCGGGGAGCTGTTTTTT; CDR3aa: CASSLASKGGIGELFF
v_gene: TRBV18; abundance: NA; j_gene: TRBJ2-7; d_gene: TRBD2; len: 14; CDR3nt: TGTGCCAGCTCACCTGGGACTAGCTCCTACGAGCAGTACTTC; CDR3aa: CASSPGTSSYEQYF
v_gene: TRBV5-1; abundance: NA; j_gene: TRBJ1-1; d_gene: TRBD1; len: 14; CDR3nt: TGCGCCAGCGGACCCGGGACAGGGCACACTGAAGCTTTCTTT; CDR3aa: CASGPGTGHTEAFF
v_gene: TRBV2; abundance: NA; j_gene: TRBJ1-6; d_gene: NA; len: 15; CDR3nt: TGTGCCAGCACTCCCGGGGGGGAAAACAATTCACCCCTCCACTTT; CDR3aa: CASTPGGENNSPLHF
v_gene: TRBV4-2; abundance: NA; j_gene: TRBJ1-3; d_gene: NA; len: 18; CDR3nt: TGTGCCAGCAGCCAAGTTCTAGCGGGGACTAGCTCTGGAAACACCATATATTTT; CDR3aa: CASSQVLAGTSSGNTIYF
v_gene: TRBV9; abundance: NA; j_gene: TRBJ1-5; d_gene: NA; len: 14; CDR3nt: TGTGCCAGCAGCTCCCAGGCAAACGATCAGCCCCAGCATTTT; CDR3aa: CASSSQANDQPQHF
v_gene: TRBV7-9; abundance: few; j_gene: TRBJ1-4; d_gene: NA; len: 13; CDR3nt: TGTGCCAGCAGCCGAGCAACTAATGAAAAACTGTTTTTT; CDR3aa: CASSRATNEKLFF
v_gene: TRBV7-9; abundance: NA; j_gene: TRBJ1-4; d_gene: TRBD1; len: 16; CDR3nt: TGTGCCAGCAGCCTCGACCCGGGACAGGGTAATGAAAAACTGTTTTTT; CDR3aa: CASSLDPGQGNEKLFF
v_gene: TRBV18; abundance: NA; j_gene: TRBJ2-5; d_gene: NA; len: 14; CDR3nt: TGTGCCAGCTCACCAGGGGACAAACAAGAGACCCAGTACTTC; CDR3aa: CASSPGDKQETQYF
v_gene: TRBV7-9; abundance: once; j_gene: TRBJ2-3; d_gene: NA; len: 15; CDR3nt: TGTGCCAGCAGCCGGGACGCCCCTAGCACAGATACGCAGTATTTT; CDR3aa: CASSRDAPSTDTQYF